This T cell receptor (beta chain) was documented in a study of blood T cell repertoires in COVID-19 (dated by TCRdb to the early 2020s). With regard to the full study: Collaborator samples came from the United States, Italy and Spain and covered acute and convalescent phases of COVID-19. Where HLA class I and class II types were available, the types were taken from metadata supplied by the sample provider, not from assay-based typing. The material from the prospective study consisted of cDNA or gDNA derived from T cells, B-cell-depleted T cells, or PBMCs. The repertoires were released in a freely available public database intended as a resource for research on the immune response to SARS-CoV-2. Nearly every sample came with metadata listing a de-identified subject ID, COVID-19 status, age in years and sex. Deeply sampled blood TCRbeta repertoires from subjects exposed to, actively infected with, or recovered from COVID-19 were included in the dataset. Samples were obtained from the ongoing ImmuneRACE study (first 160 participants) and from over a thousand subjects provided by 6 global collaborators.

Regarding this clone: What this receptor recognizes is not known. The sample holds no much larger clone one base away, and base qualities are not on file.

On the study overall, not on this receptor specifically: Clinical and demographic metadata were provided uncurated, with the amount varying by source and participant.

Enrolling through a virtual design, the prospective study's participants ranged in age from roughly 18 to 89 years and lived across around 25 United States geographic areas. In the prospective study, participants were assigned to cohorts based on the clinical history participants reported in a screening survey and a study questionnaire. Recovered participants in ImmuneRACE Cohort 3 were defined as having two consecutive negative NP/OP PCR tests, clearance from a healthcare professional, or resolution of symptoms. Mobile phlebotomists in the prospective study collected whole blood, serum and a nasopharyngeal or oropharyngeal swab from every participant. Over a roughly two-month period, participants in the prospective study had the option of providing additional blood draws and questionnaires. Before DNA extraction, blood samples from the prospective study were shipped at room temperature or frozen.

CDR1 and CDR2 are read off the germline V gene as SGHTA and FQGNSA. Cut back by 3 bases and 5 bases, the V and J ends lie 13 bases apart. Counted from cysteine to phenylalanine, this CDR3 has 14 amino acids. The kept DNA is CDR3 alone, 42 bases in frame from the first base. The immunoSEQ Assay, a bias-controlled multiplex PCR, was used to amplify TCRbeta CDR3 regions from genomic DNA. Per the source publication's procedure: The number of nucleated cells in each sample was estimated from the amplification of reference gene primers within the assay. To quantify the absolute abundance of each unique TCRbeta CDR3 rearrangement, sequence reads were collapsed and filtered. For each sample, productive Simpson clonality was calculated as the square root of Simpson's diversity index over productive rearrangements. TCRdb carries this immuneACCESS record with in-frame sequences only. Its versions omit some clonotypes, under half of them owing to an unresolved V gene in the studies checked, with the rest unexplained. That table furnishes V, J and clone size, whereas the DNA furnished D and trimming. A total of 250,000 to 350,000 clones appear in this sample, roughly 87% of them only once. The biggest ten clones account for just under 9% of the sample.

The sequencing input was PBMCs or T cells enriched from blood (not recorded which). The clonotype comes from a woman under 30 who had recovered from COVID-19. This chain joins TRBV7-2 to TRBJ1-1, and possibly TRBD1, on 6 matching bases. The CDR3 is CASSFTGRQTEAFF. The sequenced DNA is TGTGCCAGCAGCTTTACAGGGAGACAAACTGAAGCTTTCTTT.